This T cell receptor (beta chain) originates from a study of CD8 T cells in ankylosing spondylitis (dated by TCRdb to 2016 to 2017). For the wider study: To find TCR variants linked to disease, the study profiled T cell receptor beta repertoires in ankylosing spondylitis patients and healthy donors. In total, the full study cohort was made up of nearly 110 healthy donors and 20 to 25 ankylosing spondylitis patients. Peripheral blood was sampled, and synovial fluid was also collected from ankylosing spondylitis patients.

This clonotype was seen more than once but under ten times. It has no known antigen specificity. No qualities accompany the bases; no much larger clone lies one base away. In the germline V gene, CDR1 corresponds to SGHAT and CDR2 to FQNNGV. Inclusive of the bounding cysteine and phenylalanine, the CDR3 is 13 residues long. Just CDR3 DNA is preserved here, 39 bases in frame from base 1. The germline ends are 10 bases apart after V is trimmed by 1 base and J by 9 bases. What the authors observed across the whole study: A TCR beta motif made up of several highly homologous amino acid variants appeared to be characteristic of blood from ankylosing spondylitis patients. Some motif variants were previously reported in synovial fluid and blood of reactive arthritis patients, suggesting common disease-initiation mechanisms. In peripheral blood, the disease-linked clones were found at relatively low frequencies and had a CD8+ phenotype. Significant enrichment of the disease-linked clones was reported in matched synovial fluid samples from ankylosing spondylitis patients.

Sequencing was carried out with an Illumina HiSeq 2500. TCR beta libraries were prepared by quantitative 5'-RACE with molecular barcodes. As for the original processing: To identify disease-linked TCR variants, a new computational method was used, one built on a probabilistic model of VDJ rearrangement. TCRdb reprocessed the public reads (quality trimming at Q25 with fastp, clone calling with MiXCR) and kept in-frame beta chains. One record per CDR3 amino acid sequence lists the most common genes and DNA. TCRdb's processing, not the study's, gives the V and J calls here. The sample contains 700,000 or so distinct CDR3 sequences, roughly 19% of them found a single time. The ten largest clones capture 19% of the sample.

The receptor comes from a male donor with ankylosing spondylitis. This sequence uses TRBV11-2 and TRBJ2-1, and possibly TRBD2, on 6 matching bases. Source material: blood, either unsorted or a sorted T cell fraction (not recorded which). Read as DNA, the sequence is TGTGCCAGCAGCTTAGGGAGGGTCTTTGAGCAGTTCTTC. This sequence encodes CASSLGRVFEQFF.